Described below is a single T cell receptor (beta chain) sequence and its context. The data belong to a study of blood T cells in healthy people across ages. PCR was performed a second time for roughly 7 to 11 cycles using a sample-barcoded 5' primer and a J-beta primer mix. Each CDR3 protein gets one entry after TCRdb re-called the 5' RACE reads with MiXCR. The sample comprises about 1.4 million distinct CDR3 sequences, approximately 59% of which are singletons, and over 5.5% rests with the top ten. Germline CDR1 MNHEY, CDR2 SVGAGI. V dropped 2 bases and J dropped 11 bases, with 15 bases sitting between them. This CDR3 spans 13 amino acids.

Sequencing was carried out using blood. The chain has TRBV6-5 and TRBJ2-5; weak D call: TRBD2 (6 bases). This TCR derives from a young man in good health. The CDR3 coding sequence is TGTGCCAGCAGTTACACCCACGGGGGTGAGCAGTACTTC. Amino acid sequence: CASSYTHGGEQYF.